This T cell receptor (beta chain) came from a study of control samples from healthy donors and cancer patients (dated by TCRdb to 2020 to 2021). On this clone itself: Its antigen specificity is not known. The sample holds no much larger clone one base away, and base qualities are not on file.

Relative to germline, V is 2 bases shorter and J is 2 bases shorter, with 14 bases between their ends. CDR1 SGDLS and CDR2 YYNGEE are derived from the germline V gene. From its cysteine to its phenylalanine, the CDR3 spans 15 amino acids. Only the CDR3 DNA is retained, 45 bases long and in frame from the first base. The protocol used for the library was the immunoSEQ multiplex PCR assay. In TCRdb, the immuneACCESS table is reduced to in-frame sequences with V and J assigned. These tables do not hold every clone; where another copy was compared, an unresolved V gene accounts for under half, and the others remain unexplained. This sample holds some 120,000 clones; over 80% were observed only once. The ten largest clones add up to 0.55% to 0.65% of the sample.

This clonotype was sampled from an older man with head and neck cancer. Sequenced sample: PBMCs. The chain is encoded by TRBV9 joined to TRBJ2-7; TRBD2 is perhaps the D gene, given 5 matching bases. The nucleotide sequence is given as TGTGCCAGCAGCGTGGGAGTGGGGTTACCCTACGAGCAGTACTTC. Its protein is CASSVGVGLPYEQYF.